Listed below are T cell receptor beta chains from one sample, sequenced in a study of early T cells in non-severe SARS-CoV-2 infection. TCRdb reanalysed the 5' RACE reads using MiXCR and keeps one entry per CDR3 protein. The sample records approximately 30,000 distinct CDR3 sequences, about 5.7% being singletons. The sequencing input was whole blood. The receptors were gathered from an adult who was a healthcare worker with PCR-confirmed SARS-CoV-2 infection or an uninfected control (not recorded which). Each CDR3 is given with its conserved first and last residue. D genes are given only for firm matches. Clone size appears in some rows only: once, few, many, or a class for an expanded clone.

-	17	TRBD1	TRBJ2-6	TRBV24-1	TGTGCCACCAGTGAATCTACAGGGGGCTCTGGGACCAACGTCCTGACTTTC	CATSESTGGSGTNVLTF
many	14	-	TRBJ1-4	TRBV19	TGTGCCAGTAGAGAGGGACGAGGGAATGAAAAACTGTTTTTT	CASREGRGNEKLFF
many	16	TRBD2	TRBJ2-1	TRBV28	TGTGCCAGCAGTTACCCTCAGGCGGGAGGCCGGAATGAGCAGTTCTTC	CASSYPQAGGRNEQFF
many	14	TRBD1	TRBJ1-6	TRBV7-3	TGTGCCAGCAGCGCCGGGACAGCTAATTCACCCCTCCACTTT	CASSAGTANSPLHF
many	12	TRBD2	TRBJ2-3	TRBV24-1	TGTGCCACCGGGGACTACACAGATACGCAGTATTTT	CATGDYTDTQYF
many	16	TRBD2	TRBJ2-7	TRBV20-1	TGCAGTGCTAGTGGGTTAGCGGGGTCTCGCTCCTACGAGCAGTACTTC	CSASGLAGSRSYEQYF
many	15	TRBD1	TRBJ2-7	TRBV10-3	TGTGCCATCAGTGCTTTTGGGCAGGGGGCCTACGAGCAGTACTTC	CAISAFGQGAYEQYF
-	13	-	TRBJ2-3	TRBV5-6	TGTGCCAGCAGCTTGGGCGGGAAGAATACGCAGTATTTT	CASSLGGKNTQYF
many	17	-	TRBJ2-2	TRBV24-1	TGTGCCACCACCTGGCGGGGCCGGCCTCCGAACACCGGGGAGCTGTTTTTT	CATTWRGRPPNTGELFF
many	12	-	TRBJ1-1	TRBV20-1	TGCAGTGCTCAACAGGAGAACACTGAAGCTTTCTTT	CSAQQENTEAFF
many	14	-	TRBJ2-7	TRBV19	TGTGCCAGTAGTATTCTCAGGGAGACCTACGAGCAGTACTTC	CASSILRETYEQYF
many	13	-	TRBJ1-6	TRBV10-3	TGTGCCATCAGTAGGTCAGCTGATTCACCCCTCCACTTT	CAISRSADSPLHF
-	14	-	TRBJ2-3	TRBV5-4	TGTGCCAGCAGCTTATTCGCAGGAACAGATACGCAGTATTTT	CASSLFAGTDTQYF
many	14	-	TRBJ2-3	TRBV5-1	TGCGCCAGCAGCCCGATGGGGGGGCAAGATACGCAGTATTTT	CASSPMGGQDTQYF
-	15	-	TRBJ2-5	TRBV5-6	TGTGCCAGCAACCAGAGGGGTAGCCCCAGGGAGACCCAGTACTTC	CASNQRGSPRETQYF
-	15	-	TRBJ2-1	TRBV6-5	TGTGCCAGCAGTTACTCGATTGTTGGGTACAATGAGCAGTTCTTC	CASSYSIVGYNEQFF
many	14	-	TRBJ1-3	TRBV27	TGTGCCAGCAGCTTAGGTATTACTGGAAACACCATATATTTT	CASSLGITGNTIYF
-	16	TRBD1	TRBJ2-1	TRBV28	TGTGCCAGCAGTTCAAGGACAGGGGGCATCTACAATGAGCAGTTCTTC	CASSSRTGGIYNEQFF
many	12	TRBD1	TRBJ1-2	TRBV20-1	TGCAGTGCAAAACAGGGGGCTGGTGGCTACACCTTC	CSAKQGAGGYTF
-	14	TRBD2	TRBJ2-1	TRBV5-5	TGTGCCAGCAGCTGGACTAGCGGGACCAATGAGCAGTTCTTC	CASSWTSGTNEQFF
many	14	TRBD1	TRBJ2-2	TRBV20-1	TGCAGTGCCCTTGGACAGGGGAGCACCGGGGAGCTGTTTTTT	CSALGQGSTGELFF
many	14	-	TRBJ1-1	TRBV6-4	TGTGCCAGCAGTCGAGACAGGTCTGGCACTGAAGCTTTCTTT	CASSRDRSGTEAFF
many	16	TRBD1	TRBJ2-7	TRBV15	TGTGCCACCAGCAGAGAAGAGGGGGCGTACTCCTACGAGCAGTACTTC	CATSREEGAYSYEQYF
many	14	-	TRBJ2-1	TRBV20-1	TGCAGTGCTAGAGCCGGCAGGTTTATCGATGAGCAGTTCTTC	CSARAGRFIDEQFF
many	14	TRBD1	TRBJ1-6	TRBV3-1	TGTGCCAGCAGCCCCCGGACAGGGTATTCACCCCTCCACTTT	CASSPRTGYSPLHF
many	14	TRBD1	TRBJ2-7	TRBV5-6	TGTGCCAGCAGCGAGCGACAGGGTAGGGGCGAGCAGTACTTC	CASSERQGRGEQYF
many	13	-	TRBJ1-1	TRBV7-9	TGTGCCAGCAGCCAGGACAGGAACACTGAAGCTTTCTTT	CASSQDRNTEAFF
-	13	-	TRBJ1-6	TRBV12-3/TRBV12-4	TGTGCCAGCAGTTTTATCCGACAGTCACCCCTCCACTTT	CASSFIRQSPLHF
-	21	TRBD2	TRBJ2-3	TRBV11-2	TGTGCCAGCCGAAGGGGACTTGGAGCTAGCGGGGGGGCCATACGGACAGATACGCAGTATTTT	CASRRGLGASGGAIRTDTQYF
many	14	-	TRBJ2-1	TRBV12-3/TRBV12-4	TGTGCCAGCAGCGATAACTTGGCGTCCGTTGAGCAGTTCTTC	CASSDNLASVEQFF
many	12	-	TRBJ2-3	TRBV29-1	TGCAGCGTAGACATCAGCACAGATACGCAGTATTTT	CSVDISTDTQYF